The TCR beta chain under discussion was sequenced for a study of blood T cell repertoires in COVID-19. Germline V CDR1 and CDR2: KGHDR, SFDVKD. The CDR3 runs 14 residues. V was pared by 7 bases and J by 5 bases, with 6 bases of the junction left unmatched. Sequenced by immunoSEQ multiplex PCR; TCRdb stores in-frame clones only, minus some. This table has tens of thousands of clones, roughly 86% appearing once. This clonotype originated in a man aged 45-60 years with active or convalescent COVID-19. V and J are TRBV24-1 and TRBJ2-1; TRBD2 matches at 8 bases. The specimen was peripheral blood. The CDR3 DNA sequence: TGTGCCACCAGGACGGGACTAGGCGACAATGAGCAGTTCTTC. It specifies CATRTGLGDNEQFF.